These T cell receptor beta chains were read from a single sample in a study of PD-L1 blockade in urothelial cancer. Clones were sequenced by immunoSEQ multiplex PCR, and TCRdb holds only the in-frame ones, with some missing. The data hold tens of thousands of clones, with roughly four fifths observed a single time. The source was PBMCs, collected around atezolizumab (anti-PD-L1) treatment. These receptors originate from a man between 60 and 75 years old with urothelial cancer. Both conserved end residues are part of each CDR3. Each record gives: clone size, D gene, J gene, V gene, CDR3 protein, CDR3 DNA. The D gene is left open where the match is weak. Rows may omit the clone size; those that give it use once, few, many or a size class.

>.|TRBD2|TRBJ2-5|TRBV11-2
CASSLGASGGATETQYF
TGTGCCAGCAGCTTAGGGGCTAGCGGGGGGGCCACGGAGACCCAGTACTTC
>.|.|TRBJ2-7|TRBV2
CASSPPQGYEQYF
TGTGCCAGCAGCCCACCGCAGGGGTACGAGCAGTACTTC
>.|.|TRBJ2-4|TRBV7-8
CASSSEAPVYNIQYF
TGTGCCAGCAGCTCCGAGGCTCCAGTTTACAACATTCAGTACTTC
>.|TRBD1|TRBJ2-5|TRBV28
CASSSDREKTQYF
TGTGCCAGCAGTTCGGACAGGGAAAAGACCCAGTACTTC
>.|.|TRBJ1-1|TRBV11-3
CASSLDRVTEAFF
TGTGCCAGCAGCTTAGATCGGGTGACTGAAGCTTTCTTT
>.|.|TRBJ2-2|TRBV5-1
CASSFGVREGYGELFF
TGCGCCAGCAGCTTTGGAGTCCGAGAGGGCTACGGGGAGCTGTTTTTT
>once|TRBD2|TRBJ2-1|TRBV18
CASSRAGTPNEQFF
TGTGCCAGCTCACGAGCGGGGACTCCTAATGAGCAGTTCTTC
>once|TRBD1|TRBJ2-5|TRBV14
CASSPWDRGQETQYF
TGTGCCAGCAGCCCTTGGGACAGGGGGCAAGAGACCCAGTACTTC
>once|.|TRBJ2-7|TRBV13
CASSPSQGRIFEQYF
TGTGCCAGCAGCCCTTCCCAGGGTAGAATTTTCGAGCAGTACTTC
>once|.|TRBJ2-6|TRBV21-1
CAISRDRAISGANVLTF
TGTGCCATAAGTAGGGACAGGGCCATTTCTGGGGCCAACGTCCTGACTTTC
>.|.|TRBJ2-7|TRBV6-6
CASSYRGSYEQYF
TGTGCCAGCAGTTATCGCGGGTCCTACGAGCAGTACTTC
>.|TRBD1|TRBJ1-1|TRBV5-6
CASERTGGTEAFF
TGTGCCAGCGAAAGGACAGGGGGCACTGAAGCTTTCTTT
>.|.|TRBJ2-7|TRBV5-6
CASSLGVLEQYF
TGTGCCAGCAGCTTGGGTGTCCTCGAGCAGTACTTC
>.|TRBD1|TRBJ2-5|TRBV13
CASSSGQGQETQYF
TGTGCCAGCAGCTCCGGACAGGGCCAAGAGACCCAGTACTTC
>.|.|TRBJ1-2|TRBV29-1
CSVQEDSSNYGYTF
TGCAGCGTTCAGGAGGACAGTTCTAACTATGGCTACACCTTC
>.|TRBD1|TRBJ1-6|TRBV19
CASSIEGAGAPLHF
TGTGCCAGTAGTATCGAGGGGGCAGGGGCACCCCTCCACTTT
>.|.|TRBJ1-6|TRBV14
CAITFAKGRYSPLHF
TGTGCCATTACCTTCGCCAAGGGGCGTTATTCACCCCTCCACTTT
>.|.|TRBJ2-1|TRBV5-1
CASSVGGSVEVNEQFF
TGCGCCAGCAGCGTAGGCGGCAGTGTAGAAGTGAATGAGCAGTTCTTC
>.|.|TRBJ2-7|TRBV28
CASSLGGARAYEQYF
TGTGCCAGCAGTTTAGGGGGCGCCAGGGCCTACGAGCAGTACTTC
>once|TRBD1|TRBJ1-6|TRBV7-9
CASTPGQWDSPLHF
TGTGCCAGCACCCCGGGACAGTGGGATTCACCCCTCCACTTT
>.|.|TRBJ2-7|TRBV6-5
CASSGQTSYEQYF
TGTGCCAGCAGTGGACAGACCTCCTACGAGCAGTACTTC
>.|.|TRBJ1-2|TRBV18
CASSPFGAGTPDYGYTF
TGTGCCAGCTCACCCTTTGGCGCAGGTACTCCGGACTATGGCTACACCTTC
>.|TRBD1|TRBJ2-5|TRBV28
CASGETGTVKETQYF
TGTGCCAGCGGTGAGACCGGGACAGTTAAAGAGACCCAGTACTTC
>.|.|TRBJ2-1|TRBV7-2
CASSSTGLPNEQFF
TGTGCCAGCAGCTCTACGGGACTCCCCAATGAGCAGTTCTTC
>once|.|TRBJ2-2|TRBV11-2
CASSQDFRGELFF
TGTGCCAGCAGCCAGGACTTTCGCGGGGAGCTGTTTTTT
>.|TRBD1|TRBJ1-6|TRBV5-4
CASSFDRGNSPLHF
TGTGCCAGCAGCTTTGACAGGGGTAATTCACCCCTCCACTTT
>.|TRBD2|TRBJ2-3|TRBV7-6
CASSSGTRSTDTQYF
TGTGCCAGCAGTTCCGGGACTAGGAGCACAGATACGCAGTATTTT
>.|TRBD2|TRBJ2-5|TRBV18
CASSPTGGAEETQYF
TGTGCCAGCTCACCAACCGGGGGGGCAGAGGAGACCCAGTACTTC
>once|.|TRBJ2-6|TRBV5-1
CASSLYFSSGANVLTF
TGCGCCAGCAGCTTGTACTTTTCCTCTGGGGCCAACGTCCTGACTTTC
>.|TRBD1|TRBJ1-2|TRBV5-1
CASSPHQTGGTRYGYTF
TGCGCCAGCAGCCCCCACCAGACAGGGGGCACGAGGTATGGCTACACCTTC
>.|.|TRBJ2-2|TRBV7-2
CASTRFRVNTGELFF
TGTGCCAGCACCCGTTTCAGGGTGAACACCGGGGAGCTGTTTTTT
>.|.|TRBJ2-4|TRBV19
CASSIPSLAKNIQYF
TGTGCCAGTAGTATTCCCAGTCTAGCCAAAAACATTCAGTACTTC